These T cell receptor beta chains were read from a single sample in a study of T cell responses to AZD1222 COVID-19 vaccine. TCRdb's copy holds only in-frame clones and misses some; the assay was immunoSEQ multiplex PCR. Seen here are around 110,000 clones, almost 95% observed once, and the top ten hold around 1.5%. Specimen: peripheral blood, collected 28 days after the second AZD1222 dose. The receptors come from an adult who received the AZD1222 COVID-19 vaccine. CDR3s include the opening cysteine and the closing phenylalanine or tryptophan. The D gene is left open where the match is weak. Size values are once, few and many counts, or a class for expanded clones, and some rows have none.

- | TRBJ2-1 | TRBV18 | - | CASSPNDSHNEQFF | TGTGCCAGCTCACCAAACGACAGTCACAATGAGCAGTTCTTC
TRBD1 | TRBJ1-5 | TRBV25-1 | - | CASSDQDRDSNQPQHF | TGTGCCAGCAGTGACCAGGACAGGGATAGCAATCAGCCCCAGCATTTT
- | TRBJ1-1 | TRBV18 | - | CASSPMTVMNTEAFF | TGTGCCAGCTCACCAATGACAGTCATGAACACTGAAGCTTTCTTT
- | TRBJ2-1 | TRBV30 | - | CAWSIQIAGPDEQFF | TGTGCCTGGAGTATACAAATTGCGGGCCCCGATGAGCAGTTCTTC
TRBD2 | TRBJ2-7 | TRBV12-3/TRBV12-4 | - | CASSFGGWYEQYF | TGTGCCAGCAGTTTCGGGGGGTGGTACGAGCAGTACTTC
TRBD2 | TRBJ2-3 | TRBV7-2 | - | CASSPRLAGAGDTQYF | TGTGCCAGCAGCCCGCGACTAGCGGGAGCGGGAGATACGCAGTATTTT
TRBD2 | TRBJ2-1 | TRBV2 | - | CASTGLLGGASSYNEQFF | TGTGCCAGCACGGGGTTGTTGGGAGGGGCGAGCTCCTACAATGAGCAGTTCTTC
- | TRBJ2-7 | TRBV5-4 | - | CASSLGGGAQVREQYF | TGTGCCAGCAGCTTGGGGGGTGGGGCTCAAGTCCGCGAGCAGTACTTC
- | TRBJ2-7 | TRBV7-8 | few | CASSLARGSLGEQYF | TGTGCCAGCAGCTTAGCCCGTGGCAGTTTGGGGGAGCAGTACTTC
TRBD2 | TRBJ2-1 | TRBV7-8 | - | CASSPTLAGVENEQFF | TGTGCCAGCAGCCCCACACTAGCGGGAGTTGAAAATGAGCAGTTCTTC
TRBD2 | TRBJ2-7 | TRBV27 | few | CASSFGWVAGGRPYEQYF | TGTGCCAGCAGTTTTGGGTGGGTGGCGGGAGGTCGGCCCTACGAGCAGTACTTC
TRBD2 | TRBJ2-3 | TRBV30 | - | CAWSSGLATDTQYF | TGTGCCTGGAGCAGCGGACTAGCGACAGATACGCAGTATTTT
TRBD2 | TRBJ2-3 | TRBV5-1 | few | CASSLVLAGGVGDTQYF | TGCGCCAGCAGCTTGGTACTAGCGGGGGGTGTAGGAGATACGCAGTATTTT
- | TRBJ1-5 | TRBV7-3 | - | CASSLNQGSNQPQHF | TGTGCCAGCAGCTTAAACCAGGGTAGCAATCAGCCCCAGCATTTT
TRBD2 | TRBJ2-1 | TRBV29-1 | - | CSAAIPTSGGNEQFF | TGCAGCGCTGCAATCCCGACTAGCGGAGGGAATGAGCAGTTCTTC
- | TRBJ2-3 | TRBV16 | - | CASSQGRGTDTQYF | TGTGCCAGCAGCCAGGGCAGGGGAACAGATACGCAGTATTTT
- | TRBJ1-1 | TRBV5-5 | - | CASNSEVGWDTEAFF | TGTGCCAGCAACTCTGAGGTGGGGTGGGACACTGAAGCTTTCTTT